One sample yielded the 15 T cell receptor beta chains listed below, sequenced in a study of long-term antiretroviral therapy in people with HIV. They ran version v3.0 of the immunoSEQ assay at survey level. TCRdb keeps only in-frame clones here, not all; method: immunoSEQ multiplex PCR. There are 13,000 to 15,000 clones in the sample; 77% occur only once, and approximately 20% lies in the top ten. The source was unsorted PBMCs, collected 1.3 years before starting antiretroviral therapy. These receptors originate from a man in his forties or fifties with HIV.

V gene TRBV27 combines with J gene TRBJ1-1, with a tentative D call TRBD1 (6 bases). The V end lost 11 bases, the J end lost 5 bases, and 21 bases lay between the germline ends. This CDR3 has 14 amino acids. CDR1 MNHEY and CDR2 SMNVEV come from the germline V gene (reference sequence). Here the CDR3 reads CAAGGTGRKTEAFF. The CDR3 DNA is TGTGCCGCTGGGGGTACAGGGAGGAAAACTGAAGCTTTCTTT.

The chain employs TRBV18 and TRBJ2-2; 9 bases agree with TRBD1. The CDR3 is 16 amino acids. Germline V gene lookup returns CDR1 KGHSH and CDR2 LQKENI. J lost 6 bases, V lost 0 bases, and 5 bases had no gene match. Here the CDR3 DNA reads TGTGCCAGCTCACCACCGCCGGGACAGGGTCCCGGGGAGCTGTTTTTT. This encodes CASSPPPGQGPGELFF.

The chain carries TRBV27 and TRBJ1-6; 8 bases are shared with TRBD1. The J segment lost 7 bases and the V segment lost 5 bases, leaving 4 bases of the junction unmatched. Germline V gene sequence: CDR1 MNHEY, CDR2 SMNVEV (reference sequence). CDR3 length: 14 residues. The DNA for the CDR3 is TGTGCCAGCAGTCCCGGGACAGGCAATTCACCCCTCCACTTT. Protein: CASSPGTGNSPLHF.

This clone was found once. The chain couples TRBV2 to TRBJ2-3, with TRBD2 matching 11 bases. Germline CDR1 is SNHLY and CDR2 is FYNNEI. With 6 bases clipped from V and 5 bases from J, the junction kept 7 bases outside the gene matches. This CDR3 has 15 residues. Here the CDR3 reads CASSVSGGAGDTQYF. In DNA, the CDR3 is TGTGCCAGCAGCGTTAGCGGGGGGGCAGGAGATACGCAGTATTTT. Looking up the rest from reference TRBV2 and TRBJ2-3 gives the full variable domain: EPEVTQTPSHQVTQMGQEVILRCVPISNHLYFYWYRQILGQKVEFLVSFYNNEISEKSEIFDDQFSVERPDGSNFTLKIRSTKLEDSAMYFCASSVSGGAGDTQYFGPGTRLTVL.

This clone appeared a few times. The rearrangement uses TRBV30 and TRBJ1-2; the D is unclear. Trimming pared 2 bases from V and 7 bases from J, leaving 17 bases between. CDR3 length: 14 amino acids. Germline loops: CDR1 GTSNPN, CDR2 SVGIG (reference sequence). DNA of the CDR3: TGTGCCTGGAGTACCCCCGTCACTGGAGGTGGCTACACCTTC. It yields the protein CAWSTPVTGGGYTF.

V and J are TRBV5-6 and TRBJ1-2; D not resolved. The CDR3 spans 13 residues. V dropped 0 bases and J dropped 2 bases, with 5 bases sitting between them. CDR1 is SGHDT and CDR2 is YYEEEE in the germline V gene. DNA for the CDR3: TGTGCCAGCAGCTTGGGGCAGAACTATGGCTACACCTTC. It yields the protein CASSLGQNYGYTF. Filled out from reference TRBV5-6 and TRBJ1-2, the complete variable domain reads DAGVTQSPTHLIKTRGQQVTLRCSPKSGHDTVSWYQQALGQGPQFIFQYYEEEERQRGNFPDRFSGHQFPNYSSELNVNALLLGDSALYLCASSLGQNYGYTFGSGTRLTVV.

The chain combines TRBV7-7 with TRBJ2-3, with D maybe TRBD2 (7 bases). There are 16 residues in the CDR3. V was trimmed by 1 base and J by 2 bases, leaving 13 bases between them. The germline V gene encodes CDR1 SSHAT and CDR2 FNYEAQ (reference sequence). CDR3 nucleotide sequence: TGTGCCAGCAGCTTAGGGACGGGGGGCCTCACAGATACGCAGTATTTT. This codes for CASSLGTGGLTDTQYF.

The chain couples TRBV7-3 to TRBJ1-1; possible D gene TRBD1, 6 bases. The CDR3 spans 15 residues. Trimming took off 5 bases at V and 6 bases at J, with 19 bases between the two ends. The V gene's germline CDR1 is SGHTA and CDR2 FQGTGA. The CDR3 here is CASSQQGGAQAEAFF. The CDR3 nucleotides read TGTGCCAGCAGCCAACAGGGAGGGGCGCAGGCTGAAGCTTTCTTT.

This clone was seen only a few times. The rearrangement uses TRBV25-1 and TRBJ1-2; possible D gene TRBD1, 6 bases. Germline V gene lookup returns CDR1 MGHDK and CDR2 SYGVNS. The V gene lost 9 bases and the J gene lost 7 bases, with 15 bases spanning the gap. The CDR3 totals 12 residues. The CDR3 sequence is CASRNRARGYTF. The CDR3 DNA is TGTGCCAGTCGTAACAGGGCCCGTGGCTACACCTTC.

Written as DNA, the CDR3 is TGTGCCAGCAGTTACCGGCAGGGCCTCTATGGCTACACCTTC. Amino acid sequence: CASSYRQGLYGYTF. The chain is built from TRBV6-5 and TRBJ1-2, with TRBD1 as a possible D gene (5 bases). Germline CDR1 and CDR2: MNHEY and SVGAGI. The length of the CDR3 is 14 residues. V dropped 2 bases and J dropped 4 bases, with 11 bases sitting between them.

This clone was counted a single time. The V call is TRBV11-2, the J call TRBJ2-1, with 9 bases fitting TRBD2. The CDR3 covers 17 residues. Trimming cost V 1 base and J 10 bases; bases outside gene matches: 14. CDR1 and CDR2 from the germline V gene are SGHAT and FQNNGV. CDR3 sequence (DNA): TGTGCCAGCAGCTTAGCTTCACTAGCGGGCTCTTCCCAGGAGCAGTTCTTC. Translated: CASSLASLAGSSQEQFF.

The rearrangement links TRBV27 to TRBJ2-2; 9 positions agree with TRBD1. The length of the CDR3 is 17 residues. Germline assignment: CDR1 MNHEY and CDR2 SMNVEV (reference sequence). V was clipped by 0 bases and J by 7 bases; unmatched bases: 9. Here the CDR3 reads CASSLSPAGQGRGELFF. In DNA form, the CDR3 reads TGTGCCAGCAGTTTATCCCCAGCGGGACAGGGTCGCGGGGAGCTGTTTTTT.

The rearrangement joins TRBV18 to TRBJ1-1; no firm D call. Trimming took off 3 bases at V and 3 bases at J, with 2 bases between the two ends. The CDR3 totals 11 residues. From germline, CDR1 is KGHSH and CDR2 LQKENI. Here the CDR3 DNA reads TGTGCCAGCTCACCCGACACTGAAGCTTTCTTT. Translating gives CASSPDTEAFF.

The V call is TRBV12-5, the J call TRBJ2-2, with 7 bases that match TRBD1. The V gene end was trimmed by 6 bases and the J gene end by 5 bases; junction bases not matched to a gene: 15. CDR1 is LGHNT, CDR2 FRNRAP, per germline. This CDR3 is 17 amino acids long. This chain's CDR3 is CASGRPLPGQRTGELFF. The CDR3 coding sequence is TGTGCTAGTGGCCGCCCCCTTCCGGGACAGCGAACCGGGGAGCTGTTTTTT. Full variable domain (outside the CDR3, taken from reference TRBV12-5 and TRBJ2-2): DARVTQTPRHKVTEMGQEVTMRCQPILGHNTVFWYRQTMMQGLELLAYFRNRAPLDDSGMPKDRFSAEMPDATLATLKIQPSEPRDSAVYFCASGRPLPGQRTGELFFGEGSRLTVL.

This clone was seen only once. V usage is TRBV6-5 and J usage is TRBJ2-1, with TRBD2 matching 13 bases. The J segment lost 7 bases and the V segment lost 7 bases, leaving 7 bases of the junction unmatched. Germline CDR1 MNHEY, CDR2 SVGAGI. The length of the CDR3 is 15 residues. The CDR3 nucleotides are TGTGCCAGCACCTCCTCGGGACTAGCGGGGAATGAGCAGTTCTTC. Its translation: CASTSSGLAGNEQFF.